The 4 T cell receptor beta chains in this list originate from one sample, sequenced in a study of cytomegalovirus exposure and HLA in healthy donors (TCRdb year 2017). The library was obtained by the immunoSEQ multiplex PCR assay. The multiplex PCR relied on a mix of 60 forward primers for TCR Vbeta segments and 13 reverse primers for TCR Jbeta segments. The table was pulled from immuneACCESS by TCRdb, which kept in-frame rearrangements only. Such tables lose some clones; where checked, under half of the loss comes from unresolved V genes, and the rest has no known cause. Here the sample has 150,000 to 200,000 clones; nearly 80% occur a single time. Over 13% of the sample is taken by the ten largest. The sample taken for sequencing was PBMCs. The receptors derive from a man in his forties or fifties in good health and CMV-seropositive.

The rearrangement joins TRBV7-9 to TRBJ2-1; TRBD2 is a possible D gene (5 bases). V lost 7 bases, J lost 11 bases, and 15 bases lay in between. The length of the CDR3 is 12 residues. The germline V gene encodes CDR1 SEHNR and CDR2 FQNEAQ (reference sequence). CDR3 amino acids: CASTLEGSQQFF. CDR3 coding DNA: TGTGCCAGCACCCTAGAGGGTAGTCAGCAGTTCTTC.

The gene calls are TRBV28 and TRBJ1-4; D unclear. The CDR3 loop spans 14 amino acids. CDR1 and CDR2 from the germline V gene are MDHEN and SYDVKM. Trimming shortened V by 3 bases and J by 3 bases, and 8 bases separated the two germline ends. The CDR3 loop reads CASSFGPSNEKLFF. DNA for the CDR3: TGTGCCAGCAGTTTTGGGCCGTCTAATGAAAAACTGTTTTTT.

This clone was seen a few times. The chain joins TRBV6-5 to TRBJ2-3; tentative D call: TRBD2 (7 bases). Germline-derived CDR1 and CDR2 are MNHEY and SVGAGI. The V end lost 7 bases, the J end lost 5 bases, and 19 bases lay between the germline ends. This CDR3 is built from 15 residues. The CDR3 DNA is TGTGCCAGCACCCCGTGGGGGGAGGGGGGAGATACGCAGTATTTT. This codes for CASTPWGEGGDTQYF.

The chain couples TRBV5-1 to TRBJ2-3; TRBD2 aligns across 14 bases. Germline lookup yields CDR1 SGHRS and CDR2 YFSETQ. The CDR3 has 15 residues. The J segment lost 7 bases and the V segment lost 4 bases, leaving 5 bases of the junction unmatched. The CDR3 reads CASSTTSGGVNTQYF. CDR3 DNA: TGCGCCAGCAGCACGACTAGCGGGGGGGTTAATACGCAGTATTTT.